A selection of T cell receptor beta chains follows, all from one sample in a study of T cell responses to AZD1222 COVID-19 vaccine. The data were produced by immunoSEQ multiplex PCR, yet TCRdb's version contains in-frame clones alone and is incomplete. The table shows more than 250,000 clones, with approximately 93% occurring only once. Specimen: peripheral blood, collected on day 0 of AZD1222 vaccination. The source of these receptors is an adult in good health. CDR3s include the opening cysteine and the closing phenylalanine or tryptophan. Fields, in order: CDR3 protein, CDR3 DNA, V gene, J gene, D gene, clone size. A D gene is named only where the DNA matches it firmly. Expanded clones are given a class, and other clones once, few, many or no size at all.

CASSPWTGRDTEAFF	TGTGCCAGTAGTCCTTGGACAGGCCGGGACACTGAAGCTTTCTTT	TRBV19	TRBJ1-1	TRBD1	once
CASSLALDRDTLGAFF	TGTGCCAGCTCTCTCGCACTGGACAGGGATACACTGGGAGCTTTCTTT	TRBV18	TRBJ1-1	TRBD1	.
CASSPSWGTEAFF	TGTGCCAGCAGCCCCAGCTGGGGAACTGAAGCTTTCTTT	TRBV9	TRBJ1-1	.	.
CASSPGTGDGELFF	TGTGCCAGCAGCCCCGGGACAGGGGACGGGGAGCTGTTTTTT	TRBV7-3	TRBJ2-2	TRBD1	.
CASSQEYLALYNEQFF	TGTGCCAGCAGCCAAGAGTACCTAGCCCTATACAATGAGCAGTTCTTC	TRBV3-1/TRBV3-2	TRBJ2-1	.	.
CASSGKEQYF	TGTGCCAGCAGCGGGAAAGAGCAGTACTTC	TRBV28	TRBJ2-7	.	.
CASSLLPGTEYGYTF	TGTGCCAGCAGCTTACTCCCCGGGACTGAGTATGGCTACACCTTC	TRBV21-1	TRBJ1-2	.	.
CASSLRGGDEQYF	TGTGCCAGCAGTTTAAGGGGAGGGGACGAGCAGTACTTC	TRBV27	TRBJ2-7	TRBD2	.
CASSVAGDGYTF	TGTGCCAGCAGCGTAGCGGGGGACGGCTACACCTTC	TRBV9	TRBJ1-2	.	.
CAISGGQGADGYTF	TGTGCCATCAGTGGAGGACAGGGGGCTGATGGCTACACCTTC	TRBV10-3	TRBJ1-2	TRBD1	.
CASSPRGPPMNTEAFF	TGTGCCAGCAGCCCCAGAGGGCCCCCAATGAACACTGAAGCTTTCTTT	TRBV28	TRBJ1-1	.	.
CASSVAGSPLHF	TGTGCCAGCAGCGTGGCGGGATCACCCCTCCACTTT	TRBV27	TRBJ1-6	.	.
CASSVIGGTDTQYF	TGCGCCAGCAGTGTTATCGGGGGGACAGATACGCAGTATTTT	TRBV10-2	TRBJ2-3	TRBD2	.
CASSFDQLEKLFF	TGTGCCAGCAGCTTTGACCAATTAGAAAAACTGTTTTTT	TRBV7-2	TRBJ1-4	.	.
CASSLTQNSYNEQFF	TGTGCCAGCAGTTTAACACAGAACTCCTACAATGAGCAGTTCTTC	TRBV27	TRBJ2-1	.	.
CASSPSRAANTEAFF	TGTGCCAGCAGCCCTTCAAGGGCGGCCAACACTGAAGCTTTCTTT	TRBV13	TRBJ1-1	.	.
CASSLDLNTEAFF	TGTGCCAGCTCACTGGATTTGAACACTGAAGCTTTCTTT	TRBV18	TRBJ1-1	.	.
CRPRQAAGYTF	TGCAGACCAAGACAGGCCGCGGGCTACACCTTC	TRBV20-1	TRBJ1-2	.	.
CASSVGTDMNTEAFF	TGTGCCAGCAGCGTAGGAACAGATATGAACACTGAAGCTTTCTTT	TRBV9	TRBJ1-1	.	.
CASSLAEREGLEQFF	TGTGCCAGCAGCTTGGCGGAGCGGGAGGGCCTCGAGCAGTTCTTC	TRBV5-8	TRBJ2-1	TRBD2	.
CASSANRGGSNYEQYF	TGTGCCAGCAGCGCAAACAGGGGGGGCTCCAACTACGAGCAGTACTTC	TRBV5-4	TRBJ2-7	.	.
CASSHTNTGELFF	TGTGCCAGCAGCCATACGAACACCGGGGAGCTGTTTTTT	TRBV28	TRBJ2-2	.	.
CASSPRGQSNQPQHF	TGTGCCAGCTCACCACGGGGACAGAGCAATCAGCCCCAGCATTTT	TRBV18	TRBJ1-5	TRBD1	.
CASSLSSGSYNEQFF	TGTGCCAGCAGCCTCTCGAGCGGGAGTTACAATGAGCAGTTCTTC	TRBV9	TRBJ2-1	TRBD2	.
CASSPHRDGYTF	TGTGCCAGCAGCCCCCACAGGGACGGCTACACCTTC	TRBV9	TRBJ1-2	.	.
CASSSGSGNTIYF	TGTGCCAGCAGTTCAGGGTCTGGAAACACCATATATTTT	TRBV28	TRBJ1-3	.	.
CASSLGDTQYF	TGTGCCAGCTCGTTAGGGGATACGCAGTATTTT	TRBV6-5	TRBJ2-3	.	once
CASSSHSGRWETQYF	TGTGCCAGCAGCTCCCATAGCGGGAGGTGGGAGACCCAGTACTTC	TRBV7-2	TRBJ2-5	TRBD2	.
CASSPPRGARDTEAFF	TGTGCCAGCAGTCCACCCAGGGGGGCGCGGGACACTGAAGCTTTCTTT	TRBV28	TRBJ1-1	TRBD1	few
CASSRTGTEAFF	TGTGCCAGTAGTCGCACAGGGACTGAAGCTTTCTTT	TRBV19	TRBJ1-1	.	.
CASSSGLLDTQYF	TGTGCCAGCAGTTCCGGACTACTTGATACGCAGTATTTT	TRBV27	TRBJ2-3	.	.
CASSLYSGRDGELFF	TGTGCCAGCAGCTTATATTCAGGGAGGGACGGGGAGCTGTTTTTT	TRBV7-2	TRBJ2-2	TRBD2	.
CASSFLFSRPGDYGYTF	TGTGCCAGCAGTTTTCTCTTTAGTCGGCCGGGGGACTATGGCTACACCTTC	TRBV28	TRBJ1-2	.	.
CASSSGTRPYEQYF	TGTGCCAGCAGTTCCGGGACCCGTCCCTACGAGCAGTACTTC	TRBV28	TRBJ2-7	.	.
CASSPEPSNTEAFF	TGCGCCAGCAGTCCTGAACCGTCCAACACTGAAGCTTTCTTT	TRBV5-1	TRBJ1-1	.	.
CASSRAPGEKLFF	TGCGCCAGCAGCCGAGCACCAGGAGAAAAACTGTTTTTT	TRBV4-1	TRBJ1-4	.	.
CASRPGRRNTEAFF	TGCGCCAGCAGACCTGGACGCCGGAACACTGAAGCTTTCTTT	TRBV5-1	TRBJ1-1	.	.
CASSYSSTYYGYTF	TGTGCCAGCAGTTACTCGAGTACTTACTATGGCTACACCTTC	TRBV6-6	TRBJ1-2	.	.
CSASPGIGRGDGELFF	TGCAGTGCTAGTCCCGGGATTGGCAGGGGGGACGGGGAGCTGTTTTTT	TRBV20-1	TRBJ2-2	.	.
CASSPLSSYNEQFF	TGTGCCAGCAGCCCTTTGTCCTCCTACAATGAGCAGTTCTTC	TRBV7-9	TRBJ2-1	.	.
CASSLLAGGYNEQFF	TGCGCCAGCAGCTTACTAGCGGGGGGATACAATGAGCAGTTCTTC	TRBV5-1	TRBJ2-1	TRBD2	.
CASSLLGENEQFF	TGTGCCAGCAGTTTATTAGGGGAGAATGAGCAGTTCTTC	TRBV27	TRBJ2-1	.	.
CASSFRQPNTEAFF	TGTGCCAGCAGTTTTAGACAGCCTAACACTGAAGCTTTCTTT	TRBV6-5	TRBJ1-1	.	.
CASSLRRTPILSYEQYF	TGTGCCAGCAGCTTACGTAGGACCCCGATCCTCTCCTACGAGCAGTACTTC	TRBV7-2	TRBJ2-7	.	.
CASSSQISYEQYF	TGTGCCAGCAGCTCCCAAATCTCCTACGAGCAGTACTTC	TRBV3-1/TRBV3-2	TRBJ2-7	.	.
CASSLEAGNSPLHF	TGTGCCAGCAGTCTCGAGGCGGGGAATTCACCCCTCCACTTT	TRBV6-4	TRBJ1-6	.	few
CASSQDSGTSWSSYNEQFF	TGTGCCAGCAGCCAAGACTCCGGGACTAGCTGGAGCTCCTACAATGAGCAGTTCTTC	TRBV3-1/TRBV3-2	TRBJ2-1	TRBD2	.
CASSVVPENSPLHF	TGTGCCAGCAGCGTTGTACCTGAGAATTCACCCCTCCACTTT	TRBV9	TRBJ1-6	.	.
CATSPGASVPLSYNEQFF	TGTGCCACCAGCCCCGGGGCTAGCGTGCCGCTTTCCTACAATGAGCAGTTCTTC	TRBV24-1	TRBJ2-1	.	.
CASSLESRGGLSSRTDTQYF	TGTGCCAGCAGCTTAGAGTCCCGGGGGGGGCTATCAAGTCGCACAGATACGCAGTATTTT	TRBV7-6	TRBJ2-3	TRBD2	once